The sequence of this TCR beta chain was determined in a study of T cells in Graves' hyperthyroidism and ophthalmopathy. Patients aged 18 to 65 had newly diagnosed hyperthyroidism lasting under 2 months. The authors obtained PBMCs from around 10 ml of fresh peripheral blood. The V gene's germline CDR1 is KGHDR and CDR2 SFDVKD. CDR3 length: 13 amino acids. Points from the study as a whole: Ophthalmopathy onset followed model prediction by a median around 6.9 months.

TCR beta CDR3 regions were amplified from RNA transcripts. Primed by the HTBI set, a first-round RT-PCR was run on the TCR CDR3. MiXCR, applied by TCRdb to the multiplex PCR reads, yields one record per CDR3 protein. The sample records some 400,000 distinct CDR3 sequences, about 15% being singletons. On this clonotype itself: Antigen: not known. Given a much more abundant clone one base away, this may be a read error.

Sequenced: blood. This chain links TRBV24-1 with TRBJ1-1; D not certain. The TCR originated in a woman aged 55-70 years with Graves' hyperthyroidism. CDR3 sequence: CAITKRVFTETFF. CDR3 bases: TGTGCCATAACTAAGAGGGTGTTCACTGAAACTTTCTTT.